The next 31 T cell receptor beta chains were all read from a single sample in a study of T cells in Graves' hyperthyroidism and ophthalmopathy. RNA transcripts were the template for amplifying TCR beta CDR3 regions. HTBI primers were the set used in a first-round RT-PCR of the TCR CDR3. MiXCR, run by TCRdb on the multiplex PCR reads, gives a single entry per CDR3 protein. The data contain 480,000 or so distinct CDR3 sequences, 40% to 55% of them singletons. The specimen sequenced was peripheral blood or thyroid tissue (not recorded which). The receptors originated from an adult woman with Graves' disease, either hyperthyroidism or ophthalmopathy (not recorded which).

The count of this clonotype is one. The chain recombines TRBV2 with TRBJ1-1; D is possibly TRBD1 (5 bases). The CDR3 is made up of 13 amino acids. Germline V gene sequence: CDR1 SNHLY, CDR2 FYNNEI. With 8 bases removed from V and 1 base from J, the gap between germline ends came to 11 bases. DNA of the CDR3: TGTGCCAGCTACGGGGGGAGGAACACTGAAGCTTTCTTT. Amino acid sequence: CASYGGRNTEAFF.

In this sample, this clonotype turned up many times. The chain uses TRBV24-1 and TRBJ2-5; D is perhaps TRBD2 (6 bases). The CDR3 sequence is 13 residues long. Looked up from germline, CDR1 is KGHDR and CDR2 is SFDVKD. V was pared by 10 bases and J by 3 bases, with 14 bases between. The CDR3: CATFRDSKETQYF. The CDR3 DNA reads TGTGCCACTTTTCGGGACTCAAAAGAGACCCAGTACTTC.

In nucleotides, the CDR3 is TGTGCCATCAGAGATAACAACTCACCCCTCCACTTT. Translating gives CAIRDNNSPLHF. The rearrangement joins TRBV10-3 to TRBJ1-6; D is undetermined. The V gene's germline CDR1 is ENHRY and CDR2 SYGVKD. The germline V and J ends were trimmed by 6 bases and 10 bases, with 10 bases remaining between them. The CDR3 is 12 residues long.

This clonotype was recorded a few times. J is TRBJ1-5 and V is TRBV4-2; D ambiguous. Germline lookup yields CDR1 LGHNA and CDR2 YNFKEQ. There are 15 residues in the CDR3. With 4 bases removed from V and 3 bases from J, the gap between germline ends came to 13 bases. CDR3 DNA sequence: TGTGCCAGCAGCCCCCCTTCGGGTTCCAATCAGCCCCAGCATTTT. It is translated as CASSPPSGSNQPQHF.

This clonotype has only a few counts. The chain links TRBV29-1 to TRBJ1-2, with D maybe TRBD1 (5 bases). Per germline, CDR1 SQVTM and CDR2 ANQGSEA. Trimming shortened V by 3 bases and J by 5 bases, and 13 bases separated the two germline ends. The CDR3 is 13 amino acids. The chain's CDR3 is CSVEGWQGYGYTF. The DNA of the CDR3 is TGCAGCGTTGAGGGCTGGCAGGGTTATGGCTACACCTTC.

The rearrangement uses TRBV20-1 and TRBJ2-2, with TRBD2 matching 11 bases. The CDR3 has 15 amino acids. Germline V lookup: CDR1 DFQATT, CDR2 SNEGSKA (reference sequence). Germline trimming cut 3 bases from V and 8 bases from J; bases unmatched to any gene: 8. The CDR3 reads CSASPLAGGSGELFF. The DNA for the CDR3 is TGCAGTGCTAGCCCCCTAGCGGGAGGTTCGGGGGAGCTGTTTTTT.

This clonotype has just a few counts. The V call is TRBV7-9, the J call TRBJ1-5; D gene uncertain. V lost 5 bases and J 6 bases, leaving 23 bases between the germline ends. This CDR3 has 17 residues. CDR1 and CDR2 (germline): SEHNR, FQNEAQ (reference sequence). CDR3 coding DNA: TGTGCCAGCAGCAGCCCCTCAGGACGCGCGAAAGGTCAGCCCCAGCATTTT. Amino acid sequence: CASSSPSGRAKGQPQHF.

This clonotype has only a few counts. CDR3 DNA sequence: TGTGCCATCAGTTCGGGGGAGCGGGAGGGCAACGAGCATTTT. It yields the protein CAISSGEREGNEHF. The chain links TRBV10-3 to TRBJ1-5; D might be TRBD1 (5 bases). V was clipped by 5 bases and J by 14 bases, with 22 bases between them. This CDR3 has 14 amino acids. The V gene's germline CDR1 is ENHRY and CDR2 SYGVKD.

This clonotype was seen a handful of times. The gene calls are TRBV7-9 and TRBJ1-6, with D uncertain. The V gene's germline CDR1 is SEHNR and CDR2 FQNEAQ (reference sequence). Trimming removed 5 bases from V and 10 bases from J, with 15 bases in between. CDR3 size: 14 residues. CDR3 sequence: CASSPPGFGSPLHF. CDR3 coding DNA: TGTGCCAGCAGCCCCCCGGGGTTCGGGTCACCCCTCCACTTT.

The rearrangement joins TRBV25-1 to TRBJ1-2; no firm D call. CDR1 and CDR2 (germline): MGHDK, SYGVNS. The CDR3 totals 13 residues. V shed 7 bases and J shed 5 bases, with 14 bases lying between them. CDR3 nucleotide sequence: TGTGCCAGCAAAGATTCGGGGTCTTATGGCTACACCTTC. This translates into CASKDSGSYGYTF.

In this sample, this clonotype turned up many times. J is TRBJ2-5 and V is TRBV7-3; D gene unclear. The CDR3 length is 13 residues. V dropped 2 bases and J dropped 5 bases, with 9 bases sitting between them. Germline lookup yields CDR1 SGHTA and CDR2 FQGTGA. The CDR3 sequence is CASSLLGMETQYF. The CDR3 nucleotides read TGTGCCAGCAGCTTATTGGGTATGGAGACCCAGTACTTC.

The rearrangement links TRBV20-1 to TRBJ1-3; D ambiguous. Trimming took off 0 bases at V and 4 bases at J, with 10 bases between the two ends. CDR3 length: 14 residues. Germline assignment: CDR1 DFQATT and CDR2 SNEGSKA (reference sequence). CDR3: CSARDGGAGNTIYF. CDR3 nucleotide sequence: TGCAGTGCTAGAGATGGCGGAGCAGGAAACACCATATATTTT.

The rearrangement joins TRBV12-3 or TRBV12-4 to TRBJ1-1, with D tentatively TRBD1 (5 bases). The CDR3 spans 17 residues. V was shortened by 6 bases and J by 4 bases, with 24 bases between the two germline ends. The CDR3 here is CASSNPWNTGGSTEAFF. The DNA of the CDR3 is TGTGCCAGCAGCAACCCGTGGAACACCGGGGGTAGCACTGAAGCTTTCTTT.

This clonotype was seen once. This chain uses TRBV7-6 with TRBJ1-1; D is perhaps TRBD1 (5 bases). Germline V lookup: CDR1 SGHVS, CDR2 FNYEAQ. The V and J ends lost 4 bases and 1 base respectively, with 13 bases between them. CDR3 length equals 15 residues. In DNA, the CDR3 is TGTGCCAGCAGCTCCCCGGGAGGGGAGAACACTGAAGCTTTCTTT. Translating it yields CASSSPGGENTEAFF.

This clonotype was recorded a few times. The V call is TRBV6-5, the J call TRBJ2-2, with TRBD2 identical over 16 bases. V shed 0 bases and J 5 bases; nucleotides not matched to a gene: 6. The CDR3 has 19 residues. The germline V gene encodes CDR1 MNHEY and CDR2 SVGAGI. The CDR3 DNA reads as TGTGCCAGCAGTTACTCGGGACTAGCGGGAGGGCCTGGGACCGGGGAGCTGTTTTTT. As protein: CASSYSGLAGGPGTGELFF.

The chain carries TRBV25-1 and TRBJ2-5; D may be TRBD1 (6 bases). In germline, CDR1 is MGHDK, CDR2 SYGVNS. This CDR3 contains 13 residues. Trimming shortened V by 5 bases and J by 5 bases, and 12 bases separated the two germline ends. This CDR3 reads CASSPNRVETQYF. The CDR3 DNA sequence: TGTGCCAGCAGTCCGAACAGGGTTGAGACCCAGTACTTC.

This clonotype has only a few counts. CDR3 nucleotide sequence: TGCAGCGTGGGAGGACAGGGCCCTAACTATGGCTACACCTTC. It yields the protein CSVGGQGPNYGYTF. The chain has TRBV29-1 and TRBJ1-2; TRBD1 matches 8 bases. J lost 0 bases, V lost 6 bases, and 6 bases had no gene match. Germline V gives CDR1 SQVTM, CDR2 ANQGSEA. This CDR3 comprises 14 residues.

The chain couples TRBV2 to TRBJ2-5; TRBD2 aligns across 11 bases. The J call is uncertain, as TRBJ2-7 better fits the DNA end. The germline gives CDR1 SNHLY, CDR2 FYNNEI. This CDR3 has 17 amino acids. This CDR3 is CASGGGSGRARAYEQYF. CDR3 in DNA: TGTGCCAGCGGGGGCGGTAGCGGGAGGGCCAGGGCCTACGAGCAGTACTTC.

There are a few counts of this clonotype. The chain links TRBV3-1 to TRBJ1-1, with 10 bases that match TRBD1. The CDR3 length is 15 residues. V lost 3 bases to trimming and J lost 7 bases; unmatched junction nucleotides: 8. Germline V gives CDR1 LGHDT, CDR2 YNNKEL (reference sequence). The CDR3, as DNA: TGTGCCAGCAGCCATCTTAGGACAGGGGGGGTTGAAGCTTTCTTT. It specifies CASSHLRTGGVEAFF.

The V and J genes are TRBV15 and TRBJ2-5; the D gene is possibly TRBD1 (5 bases). The CDR3 covers 14 residues. Germline CDR1 is LNHNV and CDR2 is YYDKDF (reference sequence). With 5 bases removed from V and 4 bases from J, the gap between germline ends came to 14 bases. CDR3 in DNA: TGTGCCACCAGCTCCGGAGAAGGGGTAGAGACCCAGTACTTC. Its protein product is CATSSGEGVETQYF. The full variable domain, completed using reference TRBV15 and TRBJ2-5, is DAMVIQNPRYQVTQFGKPVTLSCSQTLNHNVMYWYQQKSSQAPKLLFHYYDKDFNNEADTPDNFQSRRPNTSFCFLDIRSPGLGDTAMYLCATSSGEGVETQYFGPGTRLLVL.

The chain combines TRBV11-2 with TRBJ1-1, with 7 bases matching TRBD1. Losses at the gene ends were 1 base for V and 6 bases for J; bases not matched to a gene: 8. The CDR3 runs 15 residues. In germline, CDR1 is SGHAT, CDR2 FQNNGV. CDR3 amino acids: CASSLAEGAWAEAFF. DNA of the CDR3: TGTGCCAGCAGCTTAGCCGAGGGGGCCTGGGCTGAAGCTTTCTTT.

This clonotype appeared many times. The CDR3 loop reads CASSKSAGGLETQYF. The CDR3 nucleotides are TGTGCCAGCAGCAAATCAGCGGGGGGCTTGGAGACCCAGTACTTC. The chain links TRBV7-3 to TRBJ2-5; the match to TRBD2 covers 9 bases. The germline V gene encodes CDR1 SGHTA and CDR2 FQGTGA. V dropped 5 bases and J dropped 5; count of bases not matched to a gene: 9. The CDR3 totals 15 residues.

In this sample, this clonotype turned up a few times. The gene calls are TRBV29-1 and TRBJ2-7; D assignment may be TRBD1 or TRBD2 (6 bases each). CDR3 length: 11 residues. Germline lookup yields CDR1 SQVTM and CDR2 ANQGSEA. Deletions cut 7 bases from V and 5 bases from J, with 12 bases between. CDR3 nucleotide sequence: TGCAGCGCGCAGGGGAGGAACGAGCAGTACTTC. Encoded protein: CSAQGRNEQYF.

The chain links TRBV7-8 to TRBJ2-2; no definite D call. Germline V gene sequence: CDR1 SGHVS, CDR2 FQNEAQ. The ends were cut back, 1 base at V and 6 bases at J, with 12 bases in the middle. This CDR3 is built from 15 residues. Here the CDR3 DNA reads TGTGCCAGCAGCTTAGATATCGGGTCGGCCGGGGAGCTGTTTTTT. This codes for CASSLDIGSAGELFF.

V usage is TRBV29-1 and J usage is TRBJ2-7; 7 bases are a match to TRBD1. The CDR3 totals 11 residues. Germline V gives CDR1 SQVTM, CDR2 ANQGSEA. V was clipped by 7 bases and J by 6 bases; unmatched bases: 6. The CDR3 region is CSADREGEQYF. CDR3 in DNA: TGCAGCGCAGACAGGGAAGGCGAGCAGTACTTC.

Ten or more counts support this clonotype. This chain uses TRBV20-1 with TRBJ1-4; TRBD1 matches 8 bases. Germline V gene data show CDR1 as DFQATT and CDR2 as SNEGSKA (reference sequence). The CDR3 sequence is 13 residues long. Trimming cost V 6 bases and J 8 bases; bases outside gene matches: 8. The CDR3 loop is CSAPQGAREKLFF. CDR3 nucleotide sequence: TGCAGTGCGCCTCAGGGGGCGAGGGAAAAACTGTTTTTT.

V usage is TRBV20-1 and J usage is TRBJ2-5; no reliable D call. This CDR3 is built from 11 residues. V was clipped by 6 bases and J by 3 bases, with 8 bases between them. CDR1 is DFQATT and CDR2 is SNEGSKA in the germline V gene (reference sequence). CDR3 protein: CSAQIEETQYF. DNA for the CDR3: TGCAGTGCCCAGATTGAAGAGACCCAGTACTTC.

Many counts were recorded for this clonotype. The gene calls are TRBV10-3 and TRBJ2-7; possible D gene TRBD1, 6 bases. Deletions cut 6 bases from V and 4 bases from J, with 16 bases between. This CDR3 region has 14 residues. From germline, CDR1 is ENHRY and CDR2 SYGVKD. The CDR3 protein is CAISRNREIYEQYF. In DNA form, the CDR3 reads TGTGCCATCAGCCGAAACAGGGAGATTTACGAGCAGTACTTC.

This clonotype was detected ten times or more. The chain carries TRBV5-1 and TRBJ2-2; D is unresolved. The CDR3 sequence is 15 residues long. Between the trimmed V and J ends, which lost 4 bases and 0 bases, there was a span of 10 bases. Looked up from germline, CDR1 is SGHRS and CDR2 is YFSETQ. CDR3 in DNA: TGCGCCAGCAGCCGAGGACCCGCGAACACCGGGGAGCTGTTTTTT. Translating gives CASSRGPANTGELFF.

J is TRBJ1-1 and V is TRBV29-1; 9 bases line up with TRBD1. The CDR3 contains 13 residues. The J segment lost 11 bases and the V segment lost 4 bases, leaving 11 bases of the junction unmatched. The germline V gene has CDR1 SQVTM and CDR2 ANQGSEA. CDR3 DNA sequence: TGCAGCGTTGGGACAGGGGAGGGGGCGCCCGCTTTCTTT. Translated, it gives CSVGTGEGAPAFF.

The chain has TRBV28 and TRBJ1-5, with D possibly being TRBD1 (5 bases). The V gene lost 4 bases and the J gene lost 2 bases, with 12 bases spanning the gap. The CDR3 is 15 residues long. Germline lookup yields CDR1 MDHEN and CDR2 SYDVKM. In DNA form, the CDR3 reads TGTGCCAGCAGTTGGGGACCGATGGGCAATCAGCCCCAGCATTTT. Translating gives CASSWGPMGNQPQHF.